What follows are 20 T cell receptor beta chains derived from one specimen sequenced in a study of cytomegalovirus exposure and HLA in healthy donors. Amplification used 60 Vbeta primers and 13 Jbeta primers. Using immunoSEQ multiplex PCR, the repertoire was profiled, and TCRdb retains in-frame clones only, with some absent. The sample includes about 190,000 clones, about four fifths seen only once; the top ten take approximately 4.6%. Sample: PBMCs. These TCRs come from a young man in good health and CMV-seropositive.

The chain links TRBV9 to TRBJ2-2, with 10 bases matching TRBD1. The CDR3 covers 17 residues. With V trimmed by 4 bases and J by 3 bases, 9 bases remained unmatched. The germline V gene encodes CDR1 SGDLS and CDR2 YYNGEE. The CDR3 loop is CASSYGRDRGHTGELFF. As DNA, the CDR3 is TGTGCCAGCAGCTACGGGAGGGACAGGGGCCACACCGGGGAGCTGTTTTTT. Looking up the rest from reference TRBV9 and TRBJ2-2 gives the full variable domain: DSGVTQTPKHLITATGQRVTLRCSPRSGDLSVYWYQQSLDQGLQFLIQYYNGEERAKGNILERFSAQQFPDLHSELNLSSLELGDSALYFCASSYGRDRGHTGELFFGEGSRLTVL.

This sequence joins TRBV5-1 and TRBJ2-1; D gene uncertain. Trimming took 4 bases from V and 8 from J, leaving 10 bases between them. The CDR3 spans 12 residues. From germline, CDR1 is SGHRS and CDR2 YFSETQ. The DNA for the CDR3 is TGCGCCAGCAGCCACAATGCCGATGAGCAGTTCTTC. The encoded protein is CASSHNADEQFF.

V is TRBV19 and J is TRBJ2-3, with 8 bases matching TRBD2. The CDR3 covers 14 residues. Per the germline V gene, CDR1 is LNHDA and CDR2 is SQIVND (reference sequence). Trimming removed 5 bases from V and 5 bases from J; junction bases left unmatched: 6. CDR3 sequence reads: CASSLGGARDTQYF. The CDR3 nucleotides are TGTGCCAGTAGTCTCGGGGGGGCTAGAGATACGCAGTATTTT.

The J gene is TRBJ2-1, the V gene TRBV10-3, with 7 bases that match TRBD2. CDR3 length: 10 residues. CDR1 and CDR2 from the germline V gene are ENHRY and SYGVKD. With V trimmed by 11 bases and J by 15 bases, 10 bases remained unmatched. CDR3 sequence (DNA): TGTGCCCCCGGGGAGGGGATCTGGTTCTTC. This encodes CAPGEGIWFF.

The CDR3: CASSPFSGANVLTF. DNA of the CDR3: TGTGCCAGCAGTCCCTTCTCTGGGGCCAACGTCCTGACTTTC. This rearrangement joins TRBV6-1 to TRBJ2-6; D gene ambiguous. V was clipped by 5 bases and J by 0 bases, with 5 bases between them. The CDR3 has 14 residues. CDR1 is MNHNS and CDR2 is SASEGT in the germline V gene.

V usage is TRBV9 and J usage is TRBJ1-2; perhaps TRBD1 as D (5 bases). The V gene's germline CDR1 is SGDLS and CDR2 YYNGEE. Trimming removed 4 bases from V and 4 bases from J, with 14 bases in between. This CDR3 has 14 residues. CDR3 loop: CASSTRMGGYGYTF. Written as DNA, the CDR3 is TGTGCCAGCAGCACCAGGATGGGGGGCTATGGCTACACCTTC. Full variable domain (rest looked up from reference TRBV9 and TRBJ1-2): DSGVTQTPKHLITATGQRVTLRCSPRSGDLSVYWYQQSLDQGLQFLIQYYNGEERAKGNILERFSAQQFPDLHSELNLSSLELGDSALYFCASSTRMGGYGYTFGSGTRLTVV.

This clone was counted only a few times. The chain has TRBV7-9 and TRBJ1-1, with TRBD1 as a possible D gene (6 bases). Trimming shortened V by 0 bases and J by 1 base, and 9 bases separated the two germline ends. Germline V gives CDR1 SEHNR, CDR2 FQNEAQ (reference sequence). The CDR3 contains 15 residues. Here the CDR3 DNA reads TGTGCCAGCAGCTTAGCGGGGGCTAAGAACACTGAAGCTTTCTTT. Amino acids: CASSLAGAKNTEAFF. Using reference TRBV7-9 and TRBJ1-1 for the parts outside the CDR3, the full variable domain is DTGVSQNPRHKITKRGQNVTFRCDPISEHNRLYWYRQTLGQGPEFLTYFQNEAQLEKSRLLSDRFSAERPKGSFSTLEIQRTEQGDSAMYLCASSLAGAKNTEAFFGQGTRLTVV.

This clone came up a few times. V gene TRBV6-6 combines with J gene TRBJ1-4; possible D gene TRBD1, 5 bases. The ends were cut back, 4 bases at V and 15 bases at J, with 15 bases in the middle. Germline V gene sequence: CDR1 MNHNY, CDR2 SVGAGI (reference sequence). The CDR3 has 12 amino acids. In DNA form, the CDR3 reads TGTGCCAGCAGTTCCCCACAGGCAAGGGTGTTTTTT. Encoded protein: CASSSPQARVFF.

This sequence joins TRBV7-2 and TRBJ2-7, with a tentative D call TRBD1 (5 bases). The CDR3 sequence is 13 residues long. Trimming stripped 3 bases from V and 6 bases from J, with 12 bases between. From germline, CDR1 is SGHTA and CDR2 FQGNSA. CDR3 protein: CASSLAGMSEQYF. DNA of the CDR3: TGTGCCAGCAGCTTGGCAGGGATGAGCGAGCAGTACTTC.

The gene calls are TRBV4-2 and TRBJ1-3; 9 bases align to TRBD1. V dropped 0 bases and J dropped 3; count of bases not matched to a gene: 6. The CDR3 extends over 17 amino acids. Looked up from germline, CDR1 is LGHNA and CDR2 is YNFKEQ. The chain's CDR3 is CASSQDGGDRVGNTIYF. The CDR3, as DNA: TGTGCCAGCAGCCAAGATGGGGGGGACAGGGTTGGAAACACCATATATTTT.

CDR3 sequence: CASSQFSGANVLTF. CDR3 nucleotide sequence: TGTGCCAGCAGCCAGTTCTCTGGGGCCAACGTCCTGACTTTC. The chain has TRBV7-2 and TRBJ2-6; D not resolved. The CDR3 runs to 14 residues. Trimming shortened V by 5 bases and J by 0 bases, and 5 bases separated the two germline ends. Germline V gene lookup returns CDR1 SGHTA and CDR2 FQGNSA.

This rearrangement joins TRBV2 to TRBJ2-7; D not certain. This CDR3 has 11 residues. Trimming took 7 bases from V and 4 from J, leaving 8 bases between them. Germline V gene sequence: CDR1 SNHLY, CDR2 FYNNEI. In nucleotides, the CDR3 is TGTGCCAGCACGGCGGCATACGAGCAGTACTTC. It codes for CASTAAYEQYF.

The chain links TRBV10-3 to TRBJ2-1; 14 bases match TRBD2. From germline, CDR1 is ENHRY and CDR2 SYGVKD. Trimming cost V 4 bases and J 8 bases; bases outside gene matches: 1. The CDR3 has 14 amino acids. The CDR3 DNA reads TGTGCCATCAGTGGACTAGCGGGAGGGTATGAGCAGTTCTTC. It is translated as CAISGLAGGYEQFF.

This clone has only a few counts. The rearrangement uses TRBV4-2 and TRBJ2-1; 12 positions agree with TRBD2. CDR3 length: 19 residues. Germline assignment: CDR1 LGHNA and CDR2 YNFKEQ. The trim removed 3 bases at V and 1 base at J, leaving 10 bases unmatched. The CDR3 DNA reads TGTGCCAGCAGCCAGGAGACTAGCGGGAGTATGATTTCCTACAATGAGCAGTTCTTC. Encoded protein: CASSQETSGSMISYNEQFF.

The chain uses TRBV7-2 and TRBJ1-2, with no clear D. CDR3 length equals 16 residues. V shed 3 bases and J shed 4 bases, with 18 bases lying between them. CDR1 and CDR2 from the germline V gene are SGHTA and FQGNSA. CDR3 residues: CASSLTSRILLYGYTF. The CDR3 DNA is TGTGCCAGCAGCTTGACCTCCAGGATCCTCCTCTATGGCTACACCTTC.

This clone was found a few times. V usage is TRBV28 and J usage is TRBJ1-4, with 9 bases aligning to TRBD1. The CDR3 is made up of 14 amino acids. In germline, CDR1 is MDHEN, CDR2 SYDVKM. Trimming took 6 bases from V and 6 from J; bases not matched to a gene: 5. The CDR3 spells CASSLTGGDEKLFF. CDR3 nucleotide sequence: TGTGCCAGCAGCCTGACAGGGGGGGATGAAAAACTGTTTTTT.

This clone was detected once. J is TRBJ2-1 and V is TRBV5-1, with D possibly TRBD2 on 6 matching bases. Germline values: CDR1 SGHRS, CDR2 YFSETQ. V dropped 0 bases and J dropped 6 bases, with 13 bases sitting between them. The CDR3 contains 15 residues. The CDR3 nucleotides are TGCGCCAGCAGCTTGGCCGGGGACTCGGCCAATGAGCAGTTCTTC. Translating gives CASSLAGDSANEQFF.

The rearrangement joins TRBV9 to TRBJ2-1, with 16 bases fitting TRBD2. The V and J ends lost 2 bases and 4 bases, in that order; junction bases with no gene match: 0. Germline V lookup: CDR1 SGDLS, CDR2 YYNGEE. This CDR3 has 16 amino acids. Here the CDR3 reads CASSVGLAGGYNEQFF. DNA of the CDR3: TGTGCCAGCAGCGTGGGACTAGCGGGGGGGTACAATGAGCAGTTCTTC. Filled out from reference TRBV9 and TRBJ2-1, the complete variable domain reads DSGVTQTPKHLITATGQRVTLRCSPRSGDLSVYWYQQSLDQGLQFLIQYYNGEERAKGNILERFSAQQFPDLHSELNLSSLELGDSALYFCASSVGLAGGYNEQFFGPGTRLTVL.

The chain joins TRBV4-2 to TRBJ2-3, with 14 nucleotides matching TRBD2. CDR3 length equals 21 residues. Germline V gene sequence: CDR1 LGHNA, CDR2 YNFKEQ. With 0 bases clipped from V and 2 bases from J, the junction kept 13 bases outside the gene matches. DNA for the CDR3: TGTGCCAGCAGCCAAGATCCGGGACTAGCGGGGGATTGGGTCCCCACAGATACGCAGTATTTT. This sequence encodes CASSQDPGLAGDWVPTDTQYF.

The gene calls are TRBV9 and TRBJ2-2; D unresolved. CDR1 and CDR2 (germline): SGDLS, YYNGEE. This CDR3 region has 14 residues. Deletions cut 4 bases from V and 5 bases from J, with 12 bases between. CDR3 loop: CASSNAAWTGELFF. DNA for the CDR3: TGTGCCAGCAGCAACGCGGCCTGGACCGGGGAGCTGTTTTTT.